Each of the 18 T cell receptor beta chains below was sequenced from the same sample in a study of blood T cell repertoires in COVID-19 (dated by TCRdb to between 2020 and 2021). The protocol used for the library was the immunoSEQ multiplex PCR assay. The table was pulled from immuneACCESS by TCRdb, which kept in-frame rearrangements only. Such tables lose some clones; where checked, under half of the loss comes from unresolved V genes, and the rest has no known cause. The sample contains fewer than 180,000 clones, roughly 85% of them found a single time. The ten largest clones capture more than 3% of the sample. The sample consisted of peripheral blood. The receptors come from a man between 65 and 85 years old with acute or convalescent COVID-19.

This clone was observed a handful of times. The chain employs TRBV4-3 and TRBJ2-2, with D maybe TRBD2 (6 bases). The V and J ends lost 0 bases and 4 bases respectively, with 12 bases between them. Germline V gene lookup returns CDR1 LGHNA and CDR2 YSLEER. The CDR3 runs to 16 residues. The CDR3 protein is CASSQDFAGSTGELFF. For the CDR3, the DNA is TGCGCCAGCAGCCAAGATTTCGCGGGAAGCACCGGGGAGCTGTTTTTT.

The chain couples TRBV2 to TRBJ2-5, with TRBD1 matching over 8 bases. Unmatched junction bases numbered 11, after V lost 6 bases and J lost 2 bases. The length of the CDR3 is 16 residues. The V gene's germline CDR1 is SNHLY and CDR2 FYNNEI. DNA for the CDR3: TGTGCCAGCAGGCGCAGACCGGACAGGGTTCAAGAGACCCAGTACTTC. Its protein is CASRRRPDRVQETQYF.

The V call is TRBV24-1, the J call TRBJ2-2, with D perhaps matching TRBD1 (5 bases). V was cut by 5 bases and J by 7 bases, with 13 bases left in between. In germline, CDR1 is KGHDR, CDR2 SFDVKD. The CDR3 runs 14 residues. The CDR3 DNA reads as TGTGCCACCAGTGGACTGGTCAGGGACGGGGAGCTGTTTTTT. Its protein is CATSGLVRDGELFF.

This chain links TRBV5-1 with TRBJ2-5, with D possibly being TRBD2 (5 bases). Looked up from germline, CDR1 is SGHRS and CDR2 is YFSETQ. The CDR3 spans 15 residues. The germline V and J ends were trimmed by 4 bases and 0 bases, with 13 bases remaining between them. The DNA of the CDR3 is TGCGCCAGCAGCCCGCCCACGGGGTACCAAGAGACCCAGTACTTC. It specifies CASSPPTGYQETQYF.

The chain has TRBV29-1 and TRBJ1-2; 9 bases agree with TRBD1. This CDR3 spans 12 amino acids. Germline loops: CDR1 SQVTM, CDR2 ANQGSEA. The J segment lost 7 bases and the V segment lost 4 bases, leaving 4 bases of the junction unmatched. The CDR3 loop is CSVVRTGVGYTF. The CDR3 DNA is TGCAGCGTTGTTCGGACAGGGGTTGGCTACACCTTC.

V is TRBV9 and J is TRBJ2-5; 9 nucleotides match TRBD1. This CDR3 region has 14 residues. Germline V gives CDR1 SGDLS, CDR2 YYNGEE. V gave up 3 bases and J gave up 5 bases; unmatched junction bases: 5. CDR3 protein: CASSGTGTGETQYF. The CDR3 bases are TGTGCCAGCAGCGGAACCGGGACAGGGGAGACCCAGTACTTC.

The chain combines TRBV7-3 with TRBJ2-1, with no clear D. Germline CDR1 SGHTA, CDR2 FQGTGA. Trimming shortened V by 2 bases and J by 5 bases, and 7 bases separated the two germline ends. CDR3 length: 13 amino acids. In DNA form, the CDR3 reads TGTGCCAGCAGCTTAGGCCCGAACAATGAGCAGTTCTTC. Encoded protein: CASSLGPNNEQFF.

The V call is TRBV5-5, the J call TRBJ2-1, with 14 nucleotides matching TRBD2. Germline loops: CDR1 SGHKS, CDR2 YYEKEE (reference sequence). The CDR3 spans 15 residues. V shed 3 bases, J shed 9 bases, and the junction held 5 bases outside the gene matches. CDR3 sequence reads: CASSSGTSGRLEQFF. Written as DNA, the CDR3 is TGTGCCAGCAGCTCCGGGACTAGCGGGAGACTTGAGCAGTTCTTC. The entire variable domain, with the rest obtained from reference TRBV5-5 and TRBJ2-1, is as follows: DAGVTQSPTHLIKTRGQQVTLRCSPISGHKSVSWYQQVLGQGPQFIFQYYEKEERGRGNFPDRFSARQFPNYSSELNVNALLLGDSALYLCASSSGTSGRLEQFFGPGTRLTVL.

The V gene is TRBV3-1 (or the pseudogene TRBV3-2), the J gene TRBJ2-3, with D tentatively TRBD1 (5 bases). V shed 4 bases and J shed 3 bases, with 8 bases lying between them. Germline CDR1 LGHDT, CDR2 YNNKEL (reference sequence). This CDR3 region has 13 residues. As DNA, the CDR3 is TGTGCCAGCAGCCTCAAGGGGACAGATACGCAGTATTTT. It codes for CASSLKGTDTQYF.

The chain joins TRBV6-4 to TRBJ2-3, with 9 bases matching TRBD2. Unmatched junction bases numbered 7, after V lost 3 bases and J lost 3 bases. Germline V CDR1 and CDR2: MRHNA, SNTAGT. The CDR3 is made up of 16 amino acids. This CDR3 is CASSEGRGLATDTQYF. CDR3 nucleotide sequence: TGTGCCAGCAGTGAAGGGAGGGGACTAGCAACAGATACGCAGTATTTT.

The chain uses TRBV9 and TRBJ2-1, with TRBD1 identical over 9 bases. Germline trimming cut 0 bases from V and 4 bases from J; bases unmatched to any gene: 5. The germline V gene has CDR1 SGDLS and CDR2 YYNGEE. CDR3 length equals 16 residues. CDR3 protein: CASSVADRGFYNEQFF. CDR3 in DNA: TGTGCCAGCAGCGTAGCTGACAGGGGGTTTTACAATGAGCAGTTCTTC.

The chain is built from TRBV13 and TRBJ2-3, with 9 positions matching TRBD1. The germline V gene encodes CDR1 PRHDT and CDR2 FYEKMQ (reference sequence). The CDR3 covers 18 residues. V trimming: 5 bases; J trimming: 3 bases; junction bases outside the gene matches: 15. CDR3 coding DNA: TGTGCCAGCAGCATCCTAAAAACCGGGACAGGGAGGACAGATACGCAGTATTTT. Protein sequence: CASSILKTGTGRTDTQYF.

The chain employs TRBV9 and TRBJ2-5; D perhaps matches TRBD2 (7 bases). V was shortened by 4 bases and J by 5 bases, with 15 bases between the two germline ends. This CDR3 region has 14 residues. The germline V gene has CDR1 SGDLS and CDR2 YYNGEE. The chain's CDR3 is CASSPEGGLETQYF. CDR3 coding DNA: TGTGCCAGCAGCCCCGAGGGGGGGCTTGAGACCCAGTACTTC.

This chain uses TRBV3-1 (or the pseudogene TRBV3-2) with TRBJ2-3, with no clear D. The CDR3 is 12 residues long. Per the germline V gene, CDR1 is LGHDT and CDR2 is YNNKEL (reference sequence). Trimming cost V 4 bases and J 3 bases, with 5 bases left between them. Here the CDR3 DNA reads TGTGCCAGCAGCCCTAGTACAGATACGCAGTATTTT. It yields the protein CASSPSTDTQYF.

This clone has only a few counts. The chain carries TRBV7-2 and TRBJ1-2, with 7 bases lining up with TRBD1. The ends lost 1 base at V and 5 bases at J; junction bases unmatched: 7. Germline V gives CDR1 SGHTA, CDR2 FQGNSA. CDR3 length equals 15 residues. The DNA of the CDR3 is TGTGCCAGCAGCTTAGATCCAGGGACAGATTATGGCTACACCTTC. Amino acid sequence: CASSLDPGTDYGYTF.

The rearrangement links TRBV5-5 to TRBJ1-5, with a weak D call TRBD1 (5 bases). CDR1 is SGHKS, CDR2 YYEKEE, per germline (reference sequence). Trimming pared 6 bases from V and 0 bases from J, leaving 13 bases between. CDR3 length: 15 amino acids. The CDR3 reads CASTRAPTSNQPQHF. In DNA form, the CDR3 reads TGTGCCAGCACCAGGGCCCCGACTAGCAATCAGCCCCAGCATTTT.

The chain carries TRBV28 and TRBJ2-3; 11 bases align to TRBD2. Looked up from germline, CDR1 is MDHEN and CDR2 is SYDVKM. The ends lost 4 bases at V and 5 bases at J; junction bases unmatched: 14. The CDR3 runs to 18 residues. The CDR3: CASSSGSGVAGGRDTQYF. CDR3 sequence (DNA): TGTGCCAGCAGTTCGGGCTCGGGGGTAGCGGGAGGGCGAGATACGCAGTATTTT.

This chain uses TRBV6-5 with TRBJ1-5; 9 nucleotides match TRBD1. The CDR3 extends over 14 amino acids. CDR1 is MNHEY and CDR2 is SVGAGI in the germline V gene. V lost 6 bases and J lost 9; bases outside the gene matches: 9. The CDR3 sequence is CASRRDRAESPQHF. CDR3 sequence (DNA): TGTGCCAGCAGGCGGGACAGGGCGGAATCGCCCCAGCATTTT.